This T cell receptor beta chain was found in a study of cytomegalovirus exposure and HLA in healthy donors. The study, taken as a whole, reports: Fewer N-insertions than the approximately 700-donor mean were reportedly shown by an Asian-associated ancestry cluster in a later analysis. As was reported, the classifier diagnosed cytomegalovirus status with high specificity and sensitivity.

With respect to this clone: Its antigen is unknown.

The CDR3 consists of 17 residues. Per the germline V gene, CDR1 is MDHEN and CDR2 is SYDVKM. Deletions cut 8 bases from V and 0 bases from J, with 22 bases between. The PCR made use of 60 Vbeta and 13 Jbeta primers. Only in-frame clones appear in the TCRdb table, and some are missing; sequencing was by immunoSEQ multiplex PCR. Of a few hundred thousand clones in the sample, approximately 82% were seen once. The chain carries TRBV28 and TRBJ1-1; the D gene is possibly TRBD1 (5 bases). The sequenced sample consisted of PBMCs. The source is a woman aged 40 to 55 in good health and CMV-seronegative. This CDR3 reads CASALPGGRFMNTEAFF. The DNA of the CDR3 is TGTGCCAGCGCCCTCCCGGGGGGGAGATTCATGAACACTGAAGCTTTCTTT.